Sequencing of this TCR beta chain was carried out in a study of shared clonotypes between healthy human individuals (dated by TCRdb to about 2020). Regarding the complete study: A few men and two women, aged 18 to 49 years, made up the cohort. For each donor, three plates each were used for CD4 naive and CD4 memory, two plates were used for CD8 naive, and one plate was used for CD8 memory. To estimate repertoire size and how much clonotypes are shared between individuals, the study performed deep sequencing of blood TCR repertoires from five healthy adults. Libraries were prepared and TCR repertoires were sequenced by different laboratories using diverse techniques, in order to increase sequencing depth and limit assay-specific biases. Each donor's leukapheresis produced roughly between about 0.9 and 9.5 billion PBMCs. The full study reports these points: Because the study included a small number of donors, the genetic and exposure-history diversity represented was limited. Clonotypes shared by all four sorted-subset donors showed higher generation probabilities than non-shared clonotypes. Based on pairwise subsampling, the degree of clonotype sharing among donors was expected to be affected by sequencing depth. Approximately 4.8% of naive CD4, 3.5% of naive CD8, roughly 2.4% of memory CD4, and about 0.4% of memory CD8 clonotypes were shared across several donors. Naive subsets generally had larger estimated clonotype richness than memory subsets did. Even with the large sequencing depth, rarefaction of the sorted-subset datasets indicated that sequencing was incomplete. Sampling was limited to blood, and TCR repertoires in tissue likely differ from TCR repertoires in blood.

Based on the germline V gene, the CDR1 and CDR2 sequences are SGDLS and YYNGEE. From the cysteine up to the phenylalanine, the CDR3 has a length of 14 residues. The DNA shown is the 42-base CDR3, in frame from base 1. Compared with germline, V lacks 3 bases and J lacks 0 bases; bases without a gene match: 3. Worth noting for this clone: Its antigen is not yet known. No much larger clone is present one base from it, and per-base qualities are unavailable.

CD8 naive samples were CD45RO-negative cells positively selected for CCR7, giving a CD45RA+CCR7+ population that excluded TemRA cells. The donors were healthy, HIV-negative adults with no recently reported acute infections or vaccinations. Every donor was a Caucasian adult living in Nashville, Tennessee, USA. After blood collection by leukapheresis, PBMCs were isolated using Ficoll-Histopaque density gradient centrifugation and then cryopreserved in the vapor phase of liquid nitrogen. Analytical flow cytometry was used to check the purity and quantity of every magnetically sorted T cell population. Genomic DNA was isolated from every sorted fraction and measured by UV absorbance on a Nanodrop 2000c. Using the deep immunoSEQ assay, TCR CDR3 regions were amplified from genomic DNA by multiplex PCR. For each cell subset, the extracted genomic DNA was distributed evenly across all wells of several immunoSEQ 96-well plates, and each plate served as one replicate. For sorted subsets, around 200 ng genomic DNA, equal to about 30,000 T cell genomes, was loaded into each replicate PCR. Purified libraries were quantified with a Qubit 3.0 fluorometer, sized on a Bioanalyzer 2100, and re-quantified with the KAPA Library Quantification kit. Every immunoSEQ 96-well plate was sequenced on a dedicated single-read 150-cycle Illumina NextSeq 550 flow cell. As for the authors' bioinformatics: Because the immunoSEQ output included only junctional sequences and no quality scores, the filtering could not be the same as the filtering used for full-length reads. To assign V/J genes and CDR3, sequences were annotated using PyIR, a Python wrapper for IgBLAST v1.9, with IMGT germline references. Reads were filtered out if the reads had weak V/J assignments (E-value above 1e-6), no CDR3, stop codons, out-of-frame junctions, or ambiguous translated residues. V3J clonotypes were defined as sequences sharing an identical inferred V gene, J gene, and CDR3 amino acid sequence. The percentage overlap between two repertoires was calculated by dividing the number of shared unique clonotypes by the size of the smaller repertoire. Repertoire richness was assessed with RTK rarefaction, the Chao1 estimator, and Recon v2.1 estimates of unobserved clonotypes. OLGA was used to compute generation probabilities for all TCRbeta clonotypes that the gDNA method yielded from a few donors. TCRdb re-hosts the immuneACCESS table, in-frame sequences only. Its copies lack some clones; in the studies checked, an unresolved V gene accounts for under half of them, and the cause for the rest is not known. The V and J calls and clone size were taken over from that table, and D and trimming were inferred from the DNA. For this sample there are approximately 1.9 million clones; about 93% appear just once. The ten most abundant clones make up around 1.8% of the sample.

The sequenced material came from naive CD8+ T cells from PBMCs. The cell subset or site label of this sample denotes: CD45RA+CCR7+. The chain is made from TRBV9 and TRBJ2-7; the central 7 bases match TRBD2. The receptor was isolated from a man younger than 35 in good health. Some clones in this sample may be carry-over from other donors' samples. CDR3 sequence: CASSDQRDSYEQYF. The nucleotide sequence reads TGTGCCAGCAGCGACCAGCGGGACTCCTACGAGCAGTACTTC.